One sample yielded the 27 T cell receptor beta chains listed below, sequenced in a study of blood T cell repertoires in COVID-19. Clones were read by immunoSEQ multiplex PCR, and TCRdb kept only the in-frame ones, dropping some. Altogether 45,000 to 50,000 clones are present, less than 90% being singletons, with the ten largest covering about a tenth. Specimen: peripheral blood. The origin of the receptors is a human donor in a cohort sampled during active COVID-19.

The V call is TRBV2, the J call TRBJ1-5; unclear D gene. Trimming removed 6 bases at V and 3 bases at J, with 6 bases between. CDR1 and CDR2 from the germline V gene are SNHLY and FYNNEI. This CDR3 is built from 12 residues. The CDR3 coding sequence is TGTGCCAGCAGCCAGGTCAATCAGCCCCAGCATTTT. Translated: CASSQVNQPQHF.

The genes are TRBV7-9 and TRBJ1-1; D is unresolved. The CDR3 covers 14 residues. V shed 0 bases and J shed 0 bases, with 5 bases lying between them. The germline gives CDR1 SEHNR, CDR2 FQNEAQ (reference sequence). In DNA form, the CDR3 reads TGTGCCAGCAGCTTAGCCCACTTGAACACTGAAGCTTTCTTT. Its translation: CASSLAHLNTEAFF.

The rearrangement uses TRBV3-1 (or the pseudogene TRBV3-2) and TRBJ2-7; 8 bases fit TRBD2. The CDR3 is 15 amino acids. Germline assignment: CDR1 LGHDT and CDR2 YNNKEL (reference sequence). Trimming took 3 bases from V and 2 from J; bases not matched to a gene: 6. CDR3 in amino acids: CASSQSTSGAYEQYF. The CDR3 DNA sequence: TGTGCCAGCAGCCAGAGCACTAGCGGCGCCTACGAGCAGTACTTC.

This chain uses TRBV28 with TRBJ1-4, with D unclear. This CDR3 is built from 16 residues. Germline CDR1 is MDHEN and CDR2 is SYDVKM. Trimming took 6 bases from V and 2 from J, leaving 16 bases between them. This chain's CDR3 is CASRPPGKGTNEKLFF. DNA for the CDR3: TGTGCCAGCAGGCCGCCCGGGAAAGGGACTAATGAAAAACTGTTTTTT.

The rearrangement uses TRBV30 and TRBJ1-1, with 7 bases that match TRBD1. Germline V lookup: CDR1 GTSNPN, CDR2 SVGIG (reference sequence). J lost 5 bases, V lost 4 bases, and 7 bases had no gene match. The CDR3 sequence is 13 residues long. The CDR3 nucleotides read TGTGCCTGGAAAGGGGGCACGGGGACTGAAGCTTTCTTT. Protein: CAWKGGTGTEAFF.

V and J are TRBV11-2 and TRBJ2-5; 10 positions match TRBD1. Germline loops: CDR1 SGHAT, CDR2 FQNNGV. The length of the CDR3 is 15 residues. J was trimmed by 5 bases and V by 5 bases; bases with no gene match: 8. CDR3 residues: CASSPPGQGSETQYF. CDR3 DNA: TGTGCCAGCAGCCCCCCGGGACAGGGGTCGGAGACCCAGTACTTC. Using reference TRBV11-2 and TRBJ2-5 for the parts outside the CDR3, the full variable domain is EAGVAQSPRYKIIEKRQSVAFWCNPISGHATLYWYQQILGQGPKLLIQFQNNGVVDDSQLPKDRFSAERLKGVDSTLKIQPAKLEDSAVYLCASSPPGQGSETQYFGPGTRLLVL.

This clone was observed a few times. CDR3 sequence: CASSMSGALLYEQYF. For the CDR3, the DNA is TGTGCCAGTAGTATGAGTGGTGCCCTCCTTTACGAGCAGTACTTC. The chain employs TRBV19 and TRBJ2-7, with no clear D. The CDR3 covers 15 residues. The ends were cut back, 3 bases at V and 4 bases at J, with 16 bases in the middle. Germline CDR1 is LNHDA and CDR2 is SQIVND (reference sequence).

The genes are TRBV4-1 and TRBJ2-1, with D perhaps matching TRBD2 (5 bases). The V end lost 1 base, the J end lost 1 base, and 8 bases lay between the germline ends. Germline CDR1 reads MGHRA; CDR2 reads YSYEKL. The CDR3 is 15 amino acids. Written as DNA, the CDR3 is TGCGCCAGCAGCCAAGCAGCGGATTCCTACAATGAGCAGTTCTTC. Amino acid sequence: CASSQAADSYNEQFF.

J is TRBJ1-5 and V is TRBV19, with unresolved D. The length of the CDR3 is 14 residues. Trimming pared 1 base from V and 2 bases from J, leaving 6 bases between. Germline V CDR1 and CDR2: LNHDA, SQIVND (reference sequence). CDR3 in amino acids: CASSIGQGNQPQHF. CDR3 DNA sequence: TGTGCCAGTAGTATAGGGCAGGGCAATCAGCCCCAGCATTTT.

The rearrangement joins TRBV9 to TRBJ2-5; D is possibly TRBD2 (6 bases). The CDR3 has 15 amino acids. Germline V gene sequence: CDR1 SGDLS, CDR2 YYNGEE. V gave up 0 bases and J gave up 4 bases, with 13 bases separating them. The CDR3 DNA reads TGTGCCAGCAGCGTAGATACGGGGCGGGGAGAGACCCAGTACTTC. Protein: CASSVDTGRGETQYF.

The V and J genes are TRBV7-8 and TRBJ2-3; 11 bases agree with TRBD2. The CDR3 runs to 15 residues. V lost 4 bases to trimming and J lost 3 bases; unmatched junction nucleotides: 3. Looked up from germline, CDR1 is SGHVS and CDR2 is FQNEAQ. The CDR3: CASSSPSGGTDTQYF. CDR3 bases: TGTGCCAGCAGCTCCCCTAGCGGGGGGACAGATACGCAGTATTTT. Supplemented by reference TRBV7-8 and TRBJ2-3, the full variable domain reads GAGVSQSPRYKVAKRGQDVALRCDPISGHVSLFWYQQALGQGPEFLTYFQNEAQLDKSGLPSDRFFAERPEGSVSTLKIQRTQQEDSAVYLCASSSPSGGTDTQYFGPGTRLTVL.

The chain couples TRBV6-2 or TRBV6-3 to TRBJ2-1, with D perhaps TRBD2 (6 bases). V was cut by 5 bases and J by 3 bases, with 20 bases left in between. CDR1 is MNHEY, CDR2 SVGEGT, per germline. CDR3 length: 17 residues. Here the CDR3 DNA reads TGTGCCAGCAGTAGCCGGGACTCGCCTTTACACTACAATGAGCAGTTCTTC. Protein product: CASSSRDSPLHYNEQFF.

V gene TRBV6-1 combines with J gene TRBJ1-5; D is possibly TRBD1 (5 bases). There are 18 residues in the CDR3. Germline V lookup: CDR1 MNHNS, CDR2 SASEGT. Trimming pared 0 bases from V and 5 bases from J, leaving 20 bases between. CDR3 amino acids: CASSEARSAQGMYQPQHF. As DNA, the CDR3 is TGTGCCAGCAGTGAAGCGAGGAGCGCGCAGGGTATGTATCAGCCCCAGCATTTT.

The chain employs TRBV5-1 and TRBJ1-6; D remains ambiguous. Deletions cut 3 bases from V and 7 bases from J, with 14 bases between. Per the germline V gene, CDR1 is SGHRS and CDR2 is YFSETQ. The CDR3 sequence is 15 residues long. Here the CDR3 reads CASSSAGSQNSPLHF. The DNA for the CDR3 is TGCGCCAGCAGCTCGGCAGGAAGCCAAAATTCACCCCTCCACTTT.

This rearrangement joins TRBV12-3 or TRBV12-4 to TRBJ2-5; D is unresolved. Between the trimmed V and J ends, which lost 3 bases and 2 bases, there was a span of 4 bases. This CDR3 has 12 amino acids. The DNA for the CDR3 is TGTGCCAGCAGTTTCACACAAGAGACCCAGTACTTC. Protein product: CASSFTQETQYF.

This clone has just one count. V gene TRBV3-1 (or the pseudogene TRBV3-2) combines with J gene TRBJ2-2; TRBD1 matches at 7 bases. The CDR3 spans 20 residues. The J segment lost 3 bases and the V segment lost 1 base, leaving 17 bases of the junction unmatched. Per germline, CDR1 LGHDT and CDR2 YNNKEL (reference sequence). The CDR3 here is CASSQVQDRSMSHDTGELFF. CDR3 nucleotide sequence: TGTGCCAGCAGCCAAGTCCAGGACAGGAGTATGTCCCACGACACCGGGGAGCTGTTTTTT.

The CDR3 here is CAWSPLSRGNEQFF. CDR3 sequence (DNA): TGTGCCTGGAGTCCTCTAAGTAGGGGGAATGAGCAGTTCTTC. The V and J genes are TRBV30 and TRBJ2-1, with D possibly matching TRBD1 (6 bases). V lost 2 bases, J lost 7 bases, and 15 bases lay in between. There are 14 residues in the CDR3. In germline, CDR1 is GTSNPN, CDR2 SVGIG (reference sequence).

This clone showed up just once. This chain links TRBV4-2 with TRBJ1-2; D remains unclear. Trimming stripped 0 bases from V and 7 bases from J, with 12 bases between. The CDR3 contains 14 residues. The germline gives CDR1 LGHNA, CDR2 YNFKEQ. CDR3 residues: CASSQDSEDPGYTF. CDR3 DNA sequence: TGTGCCAGCAGCCAAGATTCGGAGGACCCTGGCTACACCTTC.

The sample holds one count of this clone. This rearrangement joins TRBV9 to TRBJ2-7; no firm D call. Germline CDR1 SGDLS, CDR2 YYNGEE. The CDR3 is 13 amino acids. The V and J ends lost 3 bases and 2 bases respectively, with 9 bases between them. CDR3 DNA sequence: TGTGCCAGCAGCGCGGCGGTTCCCTACGAGCAGTACTTC. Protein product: CASSAAVPYEQYF.

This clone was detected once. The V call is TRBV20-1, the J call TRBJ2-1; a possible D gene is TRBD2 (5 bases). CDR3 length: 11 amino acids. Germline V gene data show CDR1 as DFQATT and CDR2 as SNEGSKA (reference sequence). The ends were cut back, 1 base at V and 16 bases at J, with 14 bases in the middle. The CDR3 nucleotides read TGCAGTGCTAGAGGCGGGCAGATTAGATTCTTC. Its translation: CSARGGQIRFF.

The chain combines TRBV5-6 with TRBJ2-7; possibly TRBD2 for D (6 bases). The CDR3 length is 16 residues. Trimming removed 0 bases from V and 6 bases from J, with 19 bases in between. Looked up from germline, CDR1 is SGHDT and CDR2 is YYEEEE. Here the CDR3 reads CASSLGGGAIRVEQYF. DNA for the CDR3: TGTGCCAGCAGCTTGGGGGGCGGGGCCATCCGGGTCGAGCAGTACTTC.

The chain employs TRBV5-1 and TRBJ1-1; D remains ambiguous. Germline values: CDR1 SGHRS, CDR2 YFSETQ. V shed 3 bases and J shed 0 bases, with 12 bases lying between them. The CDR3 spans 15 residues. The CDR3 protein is CASSSRGGMNTEAFF. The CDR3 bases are TGCGCCAGCAGCTCGCGAGGAGGTATGAACACTGAAGCTTTCTTT.

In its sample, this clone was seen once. The CDR3 spells CASGPWDMSSYEQYF. The CDR3 DNA is TGTGCTAGTGGTCCCTGGGACATGAGCTCCTACGAGCAGTACTTC. The V and J genes are TRBV12-5 and TRBJ2-7; TRBD1 might be the D (6 bases). Germline V CDR1 and CDR2: LGHNT, FRNRAP. The CDR3 runs to 15 residues. V gave up 5 bases and J gave up 0 bases, with 14 bases separating them.

For the CDR3, the DNA is TGTGCCAGCAGCTTGGAGACTAGCGGGGGTCCTGGGGATACGCAGTATTTT. Translating gives CASSLETSGGPGDTQYF. This sequence joins TRBV5-6 and TRBJ2-3, with 12 nucleotides matching TRBD2. Per the germline V gene, CDR1 is SGHDT and CDR2 is YYEEEE. V was pared by 0 bases and J by 6 bases, with 8 bases of the junction left unmatched. This CDR3 has 17 amino acids.

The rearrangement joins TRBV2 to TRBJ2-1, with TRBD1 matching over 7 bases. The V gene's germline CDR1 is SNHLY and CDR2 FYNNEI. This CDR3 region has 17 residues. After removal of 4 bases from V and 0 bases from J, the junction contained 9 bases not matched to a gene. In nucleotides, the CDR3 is TGTGCCAGCAGTGGTCAGGGGGACCCCGACTCCTACAATGAGCAGTTCTTC. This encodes CASSGQGDPDSYNEQFF.

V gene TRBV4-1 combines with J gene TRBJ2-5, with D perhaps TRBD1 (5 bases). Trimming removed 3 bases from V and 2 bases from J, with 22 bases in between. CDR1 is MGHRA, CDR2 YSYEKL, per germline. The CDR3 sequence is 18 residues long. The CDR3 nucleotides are TGCGCCAGCAGCCACGACCTCCTCAGGGAAGAGTTACAAGAGACCCAGTACTTC. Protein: CASSHDLLREELQETQYF.

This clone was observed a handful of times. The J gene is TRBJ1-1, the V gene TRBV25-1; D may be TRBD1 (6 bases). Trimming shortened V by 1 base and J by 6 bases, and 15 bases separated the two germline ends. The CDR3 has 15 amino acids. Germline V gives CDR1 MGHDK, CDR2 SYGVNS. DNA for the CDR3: TGTGCCAGCAGTGAATCCGCAGGGGCGATCTCTGAAGCTTTCTTT. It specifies CASSESAGAISEAFF.